A single sample gave rise to the 11 T cell receptor beta chains below, sequenced in a study of post-analysis software for immune sequencing data. Notes on the study in general: TRBV5-6, TRBV5-1 and TRBV20-1 belonged to a set of roughly five TRBV segments that were more frequent in patients than controls.

Sequencing libraries made from TCR beta cDNA carried unique molecular identifiers. TCRdb recomputed calls from the PCR reads with MiXCR, one row per CDR3 protein. The repertoire holds approximately 350,000 distinct CDR3 sequences, with less than 40% as singletons. These TCRs are of unknown antigen specificity. Source material: blood. These receptors were taken from a girl between 5 and 17 years old with multiple sclerosis.

This clonotype appeared a few times. The V and J genes are TRBV20-1 and TRBJ2-1; 13 bases match TRBD2. Germline V CDR1 and CDR2: DFQATT, SNEGSKA (reference sequence). This CDR3 contains 17 residues. V gave up 2 bases and J gave up 2 bases; unmatched junction bases: 6. The CDR3 DNA is TGCAGTGCTAGAACTAGCGGGGGGGCTTGGACCTACAATGAGCAGTTCTTC. Amino acid sequence: CSARTSGGAWTYNEQFF.

This clonotype came up a few times. The chain has TRBV7-3 and TRBJ2-3; 8 nucleotides agree with TRBD2. The CDR3 sequence is 14 residues long. CDR1 is SGHTA, CDR2 FQGTGA, per germline. With 4 bases clipped from V and 3 bases from J, the junction kept 3 bases outside the gene matches. CDR3: CASSSGGPTDTQYF. Here the CDR3 DNA reads TGTGCCAGCAGCTCGGGGGGGCCGACAGATACGCAGTATTTT.

In its sample, this clonotype was seen many times. This chain uses TRBV29-1 with TRBJ2-5; a weak D match, TRBD2 (5 bases). Germline V gene sequence: CDR1 SQVTM, CDR2 ANQGSEA. The CDR3 sequence is 14 residues long. V lost 0 bases to trimming and J lost 5 bases, with 13 bases between them. DNA for the CDR3: TGCAGCGTTGAAGATTGGGGAGACGGGGAGACCCAGTACTTC. This encodes CSVEDWGDGETQYF.

This clonotype was recorded a few times. This chain's CDR3 is CSARDQGRTDTQYF. CDR3 DNA sequence: TGCAGTGCTAGAGATCAAGGCCGCACAGATACGCAGTATTTT. The chain couples TRBV20-1 to TRBJ2-3; D is uncertain. Germline-derived CDR1 and CDR2 are DFQATT and SNEGSKA (reference sequence). Trimming pared 0 bases from V and 1 base from J, leaving 8 bases between. The CDR3 loop spans 14 amino acids.

The gene calls are TRBV7-3 and TRBJ1-1; D is possibly TRBD1 (5 bases). CDR1 and CDR2 from the germline V gene are SGHTA and FQGTGA. V was pared by 9 bases and J by 5 bases, with 16 bases between. The CDR3 length is 13 residues. The chain's CDR3 is CASGGGGKTEAFF. For the CDR3, the DNA is TGTGCCAGTGGCGGCGGGGGTAAGACTGAAGCTTTCTTT.

The J gene is TRBJ2-3, the V gene TRBV4-3; 8 nucleotides match TRBD2. The CDR3 spans 15 residues. V lost 4 bases to trimming and J lost 4 bases; unmatched junction nucleotides: 7. CDR1 LGHNA and CDR2 YSLEER come from the germline V gene. The CDR3 nucleotides read TGCGCCAGCAGCCCCTGGGGTAGCGGGGCAGATACGCAGTATTTT. It codes for CASSPWGSGADTQYF.

The CDR3 loop reads CASRLEGRQFF. The CDR3 DNA is TGTGCCAGCAGATTAGAAGGTCGGCAGTTCTTC. The chain combines TRBV2 with TRBJ2-1; no reliable D call. Trimming left V 6 bases short and J 12 bases short, with 12 bases between. The CDR3 sequence is 11 residues long. CDR1 and CDR2 from the germline V gene are SNHLY and FYNNEI.

V and J are TRBV12-3 or TRBV12-4 and TRBJ2-5; 10 bases agree with TRBD2. CDR3 length: 11 amino acids. The CDR3 sequence is CASGGPGTQYF. DNA for the CDR3: TGTGCTAGCGGGGGGCCCGGGACCCAGTACTTC.

This clonotype has more than one count but fewer than ten. Here the CDR3 DNA reads TGTGCCAGCAGCCTTCGGGGGGTAGTCACAGATACGCAGTATTTT. Its protein product is CASSLRGVVTDTQYF. This chain uses TRBV13 with TRBJ2-3; 7 bases align to TRBD2. Germline V gene sequence: CDR1 PRHDT, CDR2 FYEKMQ (reference sequence). V shed 5 bases, J shed 2 bases, and the junction held 7 bases outside the gene matches. The CDR3 is 15 amino acids.

This clonotype occurred once. The CDR3 spells CSADQDGEDGYGYTF. The CDR3 nucleotides are TGCAGCGCCGACCAGGATGGTGAGGACGGCTATGGCTACACCTTC. The chain recombines TRBV29-1 with TRBJ1-2; unclear D gene. V gave up 7 bases and J gave up 4 bases, with 22 bases separating them. The CDR3 covers 15 residues. Germline V gene lookup returns CDR1 SQVTM and CDR2 ANQGSEA.

The gene calls are TRBV19 and TRBJ2-2, with D tentatively TRBD2 (5 bases). The CDR3 spans 14 residues. Germline-derived CDR1 and CDR2 are LNHDA and SQIVND (reference sequence). Trimming took off 6 bases at V and 5 bases at J, with 13 bases between the two ends. Here the CDR3 DNA reads TGTGCCAGTAGCGACCGCGGAGGTACCGGGGAGCTGTTTTTT. Protein: CASSDRGGTGELFF.